This T cell receptor (beta chain) was sequenced during a study of vaccination and CD4 T cells after COVID-19. Study information: Convalescent patients were SARS-CoV-2 positive by nasal swab PCR; fewer than 10 mild, one severe. Overlapping spike peptides of SARS-CoV-2, HCoV-NL63, HCoV-OC43 and HCoV-229E stimulated the cells.

In regard to this clonotype: As yet, its antigen is unknown.

Cultured CD4+ T-cell DNA underwent Oncomine TCR Beta short-read sequencing. TCRdb recomputed calls from the PCR reads with MiXCR, one row per CDR3 protein. The table has 15,000 to 16,000 distinct CDR3 sequences, roughly 50% seen once. Treatment described: roughly 11-day PBMC culture with coronavirus spike peptide pools or control peptides (ViraFEST assay). ViraFEST sequenced TCRs after peptide-pool expansion of antigen-specific T cells. On days 3 and 7, half the medium was swapped for fresh IL-2-containing medium. CDR1 and CDR2 (germline): SGHTA, FQGNSA. Between the trimmed V and J ends, which lost 1 base and 2 bases, there was a span of 16 bases. The length of the CDR3 is 17 residues.

The chain recombines TRBV7-2 with TRBJ2-3; the D gene is possibly TRBD1 (6 bases). The origin of this receptor is a human donor who had recovered from COVID-19. Sequencing was performed on CD4+ T cells from blood, cultured in vitro. The CDR3 loop is CASSLGRRGGSTDTQYF. CDR3 nucleotides: TGTGCCAGCAGCTTAGGGCGACGAGGGGGATCCACAGATACGCAGTATTTT.